This is a list of T cell receptor beta chains from one sample in a study of cytomegalovirus exposure and HLA in healthy donors. Profiling relied on immunoSEQ multiplex PCR, and the TCRdb table lists in-frame clones only, not all of them. In the table there are about 310,000 clones, around 90% of which are singletons. The source material was PBMCs. These receptors were taken from a man aged 25-45 years in good health and CMV-seronegative. Both conserved end residues are part of each CDR3. The D gene is left open where the match is weak. Where a row states a size, it is once, few, many or the class of an expanded clone; other rows omit it.

abundance | d_gene | j_gene | v_gene | CDR3nt | CDR3aa
once | . | TRBJ1-4 | TRBV27 | TGTGCCAGCAGTCTAGACAAGGGGGAAGTTGGAAAACTGTTTTTT | CASSLDKGEVGKLFF
. | TRBD2 | TRBJ2-7 | TRBV7-6 | TGTGCCAGCAGCTCTCCGACGGAAGCGGGGGGGCTGTACGAGCAGTACTTC | CASSSPTEAGGLYEQYF
. | . | TRBJ2-3 | TRBV9 | TGTGCCAGCAGCGCCGCGACAACTAGCACAGATACGCAGTATTTT | CASSAATTSTDTQYF
. | . | TRBJ2-1 | TRBV10-1 | TGCGCCAGCAGTGAAAAAAGCCTATTCAAGAATGAGCAGTTCTTC | CASSEKSLFKNEQFF
. | . | TRBJ2-1 | TRBV11-1 | TGTGCCAGCAGCTCCCTCGGGGTCCCCTACAATGAGCAGTTCTTC | CASSSLGVPYNEQFF
. | TRBD1 | TRBJ1-4 | TRBV5-4 | TGTGCCAGCAGCGGGGGACAGGGGGCGGCAACTAATGAAAAACTGTTTTTT | CASSGGQGAATNEKLFF
. | . | TRBJ2-5 | TRBV5-1 | TGCGCCAGCAGCCGTATTCCCCAAGAGACCCAGTACTTC | CASSRIPQETQYF
. | TRBD1 | TRBJ1-4 | TRBV30 | TGTGCCTGCTCCCGGGACAGGAATGAAAAACTGTTTTTT | CACSRDRNEKLFF
. | . | TRBJ2-1 | TRBV7-6 | TGTGCCAGCAGCGCCACACAGAATGAGCAGTTCTTC | CASSATQNEQFF
once | TRBD1 | TRBJ2-7 | TRBV4-1 | TGCGCCAGCAGCCAGTGGACAGGGGCCTACGAGCAGTACTTC | CASSQWTGAYEQYF
. | TRBD2 | TRBJ2-3 | TRBV6-5 | TGTGCCAGCAGGAGACTAGCGGGGGGATCAGATACGCAGTATTTT | CASRRLAGGSDTQYF
. | TRBD1 | TRBJ2-2 | TRBV15 | TGTGCCACCAGCAGACAGGACAGGGTAGACACCGGGGAGCTGTTTTTT | CATSRQDRVDTGELFF
. | TRBD1 | TRBJ2-7 | TRBV5-1 | TGCGCCAGCAGCGACCGGGACAGGCTTTATGAGCAGTACTTC | CASSDRDRLYEQYF
. | TRBD1 | TRBJ1-1 | TRBV10-3 | TGTGCCATCAGTAGTTGGACAGGGGCGAACACTGAAGCTTTCTTT | CAISSWTGANTEAFF
. | TRBD1 | TRBJ1-5 | TRBV4-2 | TGTGCCAGCAGCCAGAGGGGACAGGGGATAAGTCAGCCCCAGCATTTT | CASSQRGQGISQPQHF
. | TRBD1 | TRBJ2-3 | TRBV14 | TGTGCCAGCAGCCGGGACAGCATAGCAGATACGCAGTATTTT | CASSRDSIADTQYF